The 5 T cell receptor beta chains in this list originate from one sample, sequenced in a study of CD8 T cells in Susac syndrome. Reverse transcription of about 0.5 to 1 ug RNA was carried out with random hexamers. TCRdb ran MiXCR on the immunoSEQ multiplex PCR reads and lists one entry per CDR3 protein. Among 200,000 to 250,000 distinct CDR3 sequences, over 90% were seen once, and the ten largest hold around 0.15%. Material for sequencing was CD4+ T cells from PBMCs. The source is a human donor with Susac syndrome.

The J gene is TRBJ2-5, the V gene TRBV15; 10 bases align to TRBD1. Losses at the gene ends were 6 bases for V and 5 bases for J; bases not matched to a gene: 9. This CDR3 contains 15 residues. Germline-derived CDR1 and CDR2 are LNHNV and YYDKDF (reference sequence). The CDR3 nucleotides are TGTGCCACCAGTCTCGCCGGGACAGGGGTTGAGACCCAGTACTTC. Protein sequence: CATSLAGTGVETQYF.

The rearrangement joins TRBV7-9 to TRBJ2-1; 8 positions match TRBD2. The CDR3 is 15 amino acids. Germline V CDR1 and CDR2: SEHNR, FQNEAQ (reference sequence). J gave up 2 bases and V 5 bases, and 5 bases lay outside the gene matches. CDR3 nucleotide sequence: TGTGCCAGCAGCGCCGGGACTAGAACCTACAATGAGCAGTTCTTC. Translation gives CASSAGTRTYNEQFF.

J is TRBJ2-7 and V is TRBV5-4; D is unresolved. Trimming cost V 0 bases and J 0 bases, with 10 bases left between them. This CDR3 region has 15 residues. Looked up from germline, CDR1 is SGHNT and CDR2 is YYREEE (reference sequence). The CDR3 DNA reads TGTGCCAGCAGCTTGGCCAGTGGCCGCTCCTACGAGCAGTACTTC. Residues: CASSLASGRSYEQYF.

This chain links TRBV20-1 with TRBJ1-6; D gene ambiguous. Germline loops: CDR1 DFQATT, CDR2 SNEGSKA (reference sequence). This CDR3 region has 14 residues. Trimming left V 6 bases short and J 10 bases short, with 19 bases between. The CDR3 is CSATPTASGSPLHF. CDR3 DNA: TGCAGTGCCACGCCTACAGCCTCTGGGTCACCCCTCCACTTT.

V gene TRBV12-3 or TRBV12-4 combines with J gene TRBJ1-2; D possibly corresponds to TRBD1 (6 bases). The CDR3 contains 17 residues. The V gene lost 3 bases and the J gene lost 6 bases, with 23 bases spanning the gap. CDR3 region: CASSFGVGQGKKDGYTF. CDR3 bases: TGTGCCAGCAGTTTCGGAGTGGGTCAGGGGAAGAAGGATGGCTACACCTTC.